The source of this TCR beta chain is a study of blood T cells in healthy people across ages. Sample-barcoded 5' priming and a J-beta primer mix drove a second PCR of about 7 to 11 cycles. A 12-random-nucleotide template-switch adaptor tagged each cDNA molecule. TCRdb processed the 5' RACE reads anew with MiXCR; each CDR3 protein has one entry. This table holds more than 1 million distinct CDR3 sequences, around 45% found once. The CDR3 is 15 amino acids. Germline CDR1 is SGHVS and CDR2 is FNYEAQ. Trimming left V 5 bases short and J 5 bases short, with 16 bases between. The receptor comes from a woman aged 60 to 75 in good health. The sequenced sample consisted of blood. This rearrangement joins TRBV7-6 to TRBJ1-5, with a tentative D call TRBD1 (5 bases). The chain's CDR3 is CASSIGSWGDQPQHF. The CDR3 DNA reads as TGTGCCAGCAGCATAGGGAGTTGGGGGGATCAGCCCCAGCATTTT.